Listed below are T cell receptor beta chains from one sample, sequenced in a study of Graves' ophthalmopathy and Graves' hyperthyroidism. TCRdb independently ran MiXCR on the multiplex PCR reads; one entry per CDR3 protein. The sample lists under 400,000 distinct CDR3 sequences; about a sixth were seen once. Specimen: peripheral blood. The receptor source for this set is an adult man with Graves' ophthalmopathy. Both conserved end residues are part of each CDR3. A D gene is named only where the DNA matches it firmly. Part of the rows lack a size; the others show once, few, many or a class for expanded clones.

>TRBV30|TRBJ1-1|many|TRBD1
CAWSSGTGGNEAFF
TGTGCCTGGAGTTCCGGGACAGGGGGCAATGAAGCTTTCTTT
>TRBV6-5|TRBJ2-2|many|TRBD2
CASSYSGGRMTGELFF
TGTGCCAGCAGTTACTCAGGCGGGAGAATGACCGGGGAGCTGTTTTTT
>TRBV6-1|TRBJ2-7|many|-
CASKASGAYEQYF
TGTGCCAGCAAGGCATCCGGGGCCTACGAGCAGTACTTC
>TRBV15|TRBJ1-6|many|TRBD1
CATSRVTGGHSPLHF
TGTGCCACCAGCAGAGTGACAGGGGGCCATTCACCCCTCCACTTT
>TRBV5-1|TRBJ2-5|few|TRBD2
CASSLAGTSGGVETQYF
TGCGCCAGCAGCTTGGCCGGGACTAGCGGGGGAGTTGAGACCCAGTACTTC
>TRBV4-2|TRBJ2-5|many|TRBD2
CASSQKLARGSQETQYF
TGTGCCAGCAGCCAAAAACTAGCGAGAGGGAGTCAAGAGACCCAGTACTTC
>TRBV6-5|TRBJ1-2|-|-
CASSFSLESRGDYGYTF
TGTGCCAGCAGTTTTAGTCTGGAGAGCCGGGGGGACTATGGCTACACCTTC
>TRBV6-2/TRBV6-3|TRBJ2-1|-|-
CASSYGADFPSNEQFF
TGTGCCAGCAGTTACGGTGCGGACTTTCCAAGCAATGAGCAGTTCTTC
>TRBV11-2|TRBJ2-5|few|-
CASRPEETQYF
TGTGCCAGCCGCCCCGAAGAGACCCAGTACTTC
>TRBV18|TRBJ1-1|many|-
CASNAKGNTEAFF
TGTGCCAGCAACGCCAAGGGAAACACTGAAGCTTTCTTT
>TRBV19|TRBJ1-3|many|-
CASRPAGVSGNTIYF
TGTGCCAGTAGACCCGCCGGCGTCTCTGGAAACACCATATATTTT
>TRBV19|TRBJ1-5|many|-
CASSLTGTPGGNQPQHF
TGTGCCAGTAGTCTTACCGGGACACCAGGAGGCAATCAGCCCCAGCATTTT
>TRBV6-2/TRBV6-3|TRBJ2-2|many|TRBD1
CASSFDRGRRTGELFF
TGTGCCAGCAGTTTCGACAGGGGGCGTCGGACCGGGGAGCTGTTTTTT
>TRBV2|TRBJ2-5|many|-
CASSGFRAEETQYF
TGTGCCAGCAGTGGATTCAGGGCGGAGGAGACCCAGTACTTC
>TRBV7-2|TRBJ1-1|many|-
CASSFRAENTEAFF
TGTGCCAGCAGCTTCCGGGCAGAGAACACTGAAGCTTTCTTT
>TRBV13|TRBJ2-7|many|-
CASSSSWGEQYF
TGTGCCAGCAGCTCGAGTTGGGGGGAGCAGTACTTC
>TRBV6-1|TRBJ2-5|many|-
CASSRPRTQETQYF
TGTGCCAGCAGTCGACCGCGAACCCAAGAGACCCAGTACTTC
>TRBV20-1|TRBJ2-7|-|TRBD1
CSVELGQGYEQYF
TGCAGTGTCGAGCTGGGACAGGGATACGAGCAGTACTTC
>TRBV4-2|TRBJ2-7|many|-
CASSQVGGATYEQYF
TGTGCCAGCAGCCAAGTTGGCGGGGCGACCTACGAGCAGTACTTC
>TRBV20-1|TRBJ1-2|-|-
CSARVPVYGYTF
TGCAGTGCTAGAGTTCCAGTTTATGGCTACACCTTC
>TRBV6-5|TRBJ1-1|many|-
CASSRGGDEAFF
TGTGCCAGCAGTCGGGGGGGGGATGAAGCTTTCTTT
>TRBV7-3|TRBJ2-7|-|-
CASSLRSVPHEQYF
TGTGCCAGCAGCCTGAGGAGTGTTCCCCACGAGCAGTACTTC
>TRBV7-2|TRBJ1-2|many|-
CASSLQGTANYGYTF
TGTGCCAGCAGCTTACAGGGAACAGCTAACTATGGCTACACCTTC
>TRBV30|TRBJ2-5|many|-
CALIQGGQETQYF
TGTGCCTTAATACAGGGGGGGCAAGAGACCCAGTACTTC
>TRBV12-3/TRBV12-4|TRBJ2-5|many|-
CASSLTSETQYF
TGTGCCAGCAGTTTGACTTCGGAGACCCAGTACTTC
>TRBV6-1|TRBJ2-2|many|-
CASSDRSGVIGELFF
TGTGCCAGCAGTGATAGGTCAGGGGTCATCGGGGAGCTGTTTTTT
>TRBV20-1|TRBJ2-7|many|-
CSARDAKGVYEQYF
TGCAGTGCTAGAGATGCTAAGGGTGTATACGAGCAGTACTTC
>TRBV18|TRBJ2-7|many|-
CASSPKGQELNYEQYF
TGTGCCAGCTCACCTAAAGGGCAGGAGCTAAACTACGAGCAGTACTTC
>TRBV20-1|TRBJ1-2|many|-
CSAHRTDYGYTF
TGCAGTGCCCACCGGACAGACTATGGCTACACCTTC
>TRBV20-1|TRBJ2-7|few|TRBD2
CSASDGGGEQYF
TGCAGTGCTAGCGACGGGGGGGGCGAGCAGTACTTC
>TRBV20-1|TRBJ2-7|many|-
CSAYEDSYEQYF
TGCAGTGCTTACGAGGACTCCTACGAGCAGTACTTC
>TRBV29-1|TRBJ2-7|many|-
CSVLGGSSYEQYF
TGCAGCGTCTTAGGCGGTTCCTCCTACGAGCAGTACTTC
>TRBV4-2|TRBJ2-7|many|TRBD2
CASSPRTSGGEQYF
TGTGCCAGCAGCCCGCGGACTAGCGGGGGCGAGCAGTACTTC
>TRBV28|TRBJ2-7|many|TRBD1
CASSLWGTESYEQYF
TGTGCCAGCAGTTTATGGGGGACAGAATCTTACGAGCAGTACTTC
>TRBV11-2|TRBJ2-7|many|-
CASSPDGLGDEQYF
TGTGCCAGCAGCCCTGACGGCCTTGGGGACGAGCAGTACTTC
>TRBV11-1|TRBJ1-1|many|TRBD1
CASSSSQGVMNTEAFF
TGTGCCAGCAGCTCTTCTCAGGGGGTGATGAACACTGAAGCTTTCTTT
>TRBV2|TRBJ2-2|many|TRBD2
CASHVAGGLGGELFF
TGTGCCAGCCACGTAGCGGGAGGTCTAGGCGGGGAGCTGTTTTTT
>TRBV6-1|TRBJ2-5|few|TRBD2
CASSTTSGSSETQYF
TGTGCCAGCAGCACGACTAGCGGGAGTTCGGAGACCCAGTACTTC
>TRBV5-1|TRBJ1-1|many|TRBD1
CASSFGQGDTEAFF
TGCGCCAGCAGCTTCGGACAGGGGGACACTGAAGCTTTCTTT
>TRBV20-1|TRBJ1-5|-|-
CSASRRFETGNQPQHF
TGCAGTGCTAGCAGGCGGTTTGAAACTGGGAATCAGCCCCAGCATTTT
>TRBV20-1|TRBJ2-5|many|TRBD2
CSARDSGLAGVAETQYF
TGCAGTGCTAGAGACTCGGGACTAGCGGGAGTTGCCGAGACCCAGTACTTC
>TRBV11-1|TRBJ1-2|many|-
CASSLGTATANYGYTF
TGTGCCAGCAGCTTAGGAACAGCCACTGCTAACTATGGCTACACCTTC
>TRBV27|TRBJ2-5|many|-
CASSDHGQSRQYF
TGTGCCAGCAGTGACCATGGACAGTCCCGCCAGTACTTC
>TRBV20-1|TRBJ2-7|many|-
CSGVRGSYEQYF
TGCAGTGGTGTAAGGGGATCCTACGAGCAGTACTTC
>TRBV6-2/TRBV6-3|TRBJ2-7|once|TRBD2
CASSYTIPGLAGAQYF
TGTGCCAGCAGTTACACCATTCCGGGACTAGCGGGAGCACAGTACTTC
>TRBV6-2/TRBV6-3|TRBJ1-1|-|-
CASRRDRMAAFF
TGTGCCAGCAGACGCGACAGAATGGCAGCTTTCTTT
>TRBV6-5|TRBJ1-1|-|-
CASSYSTGSAEAFF
TGTGCCAGCAGTTACTCGACAGGTTCCGCTGAAGCTTTCTTT
>TRBV30|TRBJ2-2|many|TRBD1
CAWSRKDRATGELFF
TGTGCCTGGAGCAGAAAAGACAGGGCCACCGGGGAGCTGTTTTTT
>TRBV7-9|TRBJ2-7|many|-
CASGGPLLNEQYF
TGTGCAAGCGGAGGTCCTCTACTCAACGAGCAGTACTTC
>TRBV6-2/TRBV6-3|TRBJ1-2|many|-
CASRTGLGAGYTF
TGTGCCAGCAGAACAGGGTTGGGAGCTGGCTACACCTTC
>TRBV5-6|TRBJ1-6|many|TRBD1
CASSWLDRDNSPLHF
TGTGCCAGCAGCTGGCTGGACAGGGATAATTCACCCCTCCACTTT
>TRBV9|TRBJ2-7|many|-
CASSVRLDGEQYF
TGTGCCAGCAGCGTTCGACTAGATGGCGAGCAGTACTTC
>TRBV6-2/TRBV6-3|TRBJ1-2|once|TRBD1
CASSGQRQGAYGYPF
TGTGCCAGCAGTGGGCAAAGACAGGGAGCCTATGGCTACCCCTTC